The clone carrying this T cell receptor (beta chain) was observed many times. As yet, its antigen is unknown. The sample is drawn from a study of T cells in Graves' hyperthyroidism and ophthalmopathy. Study background: Peripheral blood was collected at initial diagnosis, before any treatment. Overall study results and limits: Blood also contained most expanded thyroid clonotypes above 0.001.

Amplified TCR beta CDR3 regions came from RNA transcripts. First-round RT-PCR with HTBI primers amplified the TCR CDR3 region. MiXCR, applied by TCRdb to the multiplex PCR reads, yields one record per CDR3 protein. The repertoire has 450,000 to 600,000 distinct CDR3 sequences, less than 15% of them found once; the top ten carry around 13%. V lost 2 bases, J lost 4 bases, and 6 bases stayed unmatched. The CDR3 covers 14 residues. The germline V gene encodes CDR1 GTSNPN and CDR2 SVGIG (reference sequence). Participants, patients aged 18 to 65, had newly diagnosed hyperthyroidism with a duration under 2 months. Clinical symptoms, serum thyroxine and TRAb, thyroid ultrasound and orbital computed tomography were used for the diagnoses.

Material: blood. The sequence was obtained from a woman between 40 and 55 years old with Graves' hyperthyroidism. The chain couples TRBV30 to TRBJ1-2, with 8 bases that match TRBD1. The CDR3 sequence: CAWSTPDRGYGYTF. The CDR3 DNA reads as TGTGCCTGGAGTACCCCCGACAGGGGCTATGGCTACACCTTC.